These 27 T cell receptor beta chains originate from one sample sequenced in a study of T cell changes during pregnancy in multiple sclerosis. Profiling relied on immunoSEQ multiplex PCR, and the TCRdb table lists in-frame clones only, not all of them. The sample has 30,000 to 45,000 clones, over 80% seen once; the top ten hold about 27%. The specimen comprised CD8+ T cells from peripheral blood mononuclear cells, sampled before pregnancy. These receptors all stem from a female donor with multiple sclerosis, enrolled in a pregnancy study.

This chain connects TRBV5-4 to TRBJ2-1; TRBD1 matches at 7 bases. Germline lookup yields CDR1 SGHNT and CDR2 YYREEE (reference sequence). The V segment lost 0 bases and the J segment 9 bases; nucleotides outside the gene matches: 15. The CDR3 has 17 residues. This CDR3 is CASSLEVGTESLSEQFF. For the CDR3, the DNA is TGTGCCAGCAGCTTGGAGGTGGGGACAGAAAGTCTCAGTGAGCAGTTCTTC. Together with reference TRBV5-4 and TRBJ2-1, the CDR3 gives the full variable domain: ETGVTQSPTHLIKTRGQQVTLRCSSQSGHNTVSWYQQALGQGPQFIFQYYREEENGRGNFPPRFSGLQFPNYSSELNVNALELDDSALYLCASSLEVGTESLSEQFFGPGTRLTVL.

This chain uses TRBV5-6 with TRBJ1-2; 8 nucleotides agree with TRBD1. Germline V CDR1 and CDR2: SGHDT, YYEEEE. This CDR3 region has 16 residues. V lost 5 bases to trimming and J lost 1 base; unmatched junction nucleotides: 10. Here the CDR3 reads CASSWDRRILNYGYTF. CDR3 sequence (DNA): TGTGCCAGCAGTTGGGACAGGAGAATACTTAACTATGGCTACACCTTC.

The chain recombines TRBV5-6 with TRBJ1-2; 7 bases agree with TRBD1. V lost 4 bases, J lost 3 bases, and 9 bases stayed unmatched. This CDR3 has 15 amino acids. Germline V gene lookup returns CDR1 SGHDT and CDR2 YYEEEE. The CDR3 DNA reads TGTGCCAGCAGCGCCCGTCGAAGGGGGCACTATGGCTACACCTTC. Protein sequence: CASSARRRGHYGYTF.

The chain links TRBV2 to TRBJ2-2; 9 bases match TRBD1. V trimming: 5 bases; J trimming: 3 bases; junction bases outside the gene matches: 10. The germline gives CDR1 SNHLY, CDR2 FYNNEI. This CDR3 is 17 amino acids long. CDR3 in DNA: TGTGCCAGCAGTTTTCGGGACAGGGTACCCCACACCGGGGAGCTGTTTTTT. Its protein is CASSFRDRVPHTGELFF. The full variable domain, rest sourced from reference TRBV2 and TRBJ2-2, is EPEVTQTPSHQVTQMGQEVILRCVPISNHLYFYWYRQILGQKVEFLVSFYNNEISEKSEIFDDQFSVERPDGSNFTLKIRSTKLEDSAMYFCASSFRDRVPHTGELFFGEGSRLTVL.

The V gene is TRBV14, the J gene TRBJ1-1; the D is unclear. Germline V lookup: CDR1 SGHDN, CDR2 FVKESK. Trimming removed 3 bases at V and 3 bases at J, with 8 bases between. This CDR3 comprises 13 residues. CDR3 in amino acids: CASSQPLYTEAFF. CDR3 bases: TGTGCCAGCAGCCAGCCACTGTACACTGAAGCTTTCTTT. Using reference TRBV14 and TRBJ1-1 for the parts outside the CDR3, the full variable domain is EAGVTQFPSHSVIEKGQTVTLRCDPISGHDNLYWYRRVMGKEIKFLLHFVKESKQDESGMPNNRFLAERTGGTYSTLKVQPAELEDSGVYFCASSQPLYTEAFFGQGTRLTVV.

The chain is built from TRBV28 and TRBJ1-2; D perhaps matches TRBD1 (6 bases). V shed 3 bases and J shed 0 bases, with 11 bases lying between them. Germline CDR1 and CDR2: MDHEN and SYDVKM. This CDR3 is 15 amino acids long. The CDR3 DNA follows: TGTGCCAGCAGTTTGACAGGCCTAGCTAACTATGGCTACACCTTC. Translating it yields CASSLTGLANYGYTF.

This chain joins TRBV5-6 and TRBJ2-7; TRBD2 is a possible D gene (5 bases). CDR1 and CDR2 from the germline V gene are SGHDT and YYEEEE. The CDR3 length is 14 residues. With 0 bases removed from V and 7 bases from J, the gap between germline ends came to 14 bases. CDR3 protein: CASSLGTGLLEQYF. As DNA, the CDR3 is TGTGCCAGCAGCTTGGGGACTGGGCTTCTGGAGCAGTACTTC. Looking up the rest from reference TRBV5-6 and TRBJ2-7 gives the full variable domain: DAGVTQSPTHLIKTRGQQVTLRCSPKSGHDTVSWYQQALGQGPQFIFQYYEEEERQRGNFPDRFSGHQFPNYSSELNVNALLLGDSALYLCASSLGTGLLEQYFGPGTRLTVT.

CDR3 DNA sequence: TGTGCCAGCAGCAACAACCAGAGGGAGGCATGGTCCACAGATACGCAGTATTTT. This translates into CASSNNQREAWSTDTQYF. The chain has TRBV7-9 and TRBJ2-3, with D tentatively TRBD2 (6 bases). This CDR3 comprises 18 residues. Per germline, CDR1 SEHNR and CDR2 FQNEAQ (reference sequence). Trimming left V 5 bases short and J 2 bases short, with 23 bases between.

In DNA form, the CDR3 reads TGTGCCAGCAGTTTGAAACTAGCGGGATTGGAGACCCAGTACTTC. Protein sequence: CASSLKLAGLETQYF. This rearrangement joins TRBV28 to TRBJ2-5, with 10 bases lining up with TRBD2. Trimming at V came to 3 bases and at J to 5 bases, leaving 6 bases not matched to a gene. Germline V lookup: CDR1 MDHEN, CDR2 SYDVKM. There are 15 residues in the CDR3. The full variable domain, with the rest looked up from reference TRBV28 and TRBJ2-5, is DVKVTQSSRYLVKRTGEKVFLECVQDMDHENMFWYRQDPGLGLRLIYFSYDVKMKEKGDIPEGYSVSREKKERFSLILESASTNQTSMYLCASSLKLAGLETQYFGPGTRLLVL.

This clone showed up just a few times. This chain joins TRBV6-1 and TRBJ2-3, with TRBD1 matching over 9 bases. The CDR3 covers 13 residues. Per germline, CDR1 MNHNS and CDR2 SASEGT. Trimming took 8 bases from V and 6 from J; bases not matched to a gene: 6. The CDR3 bases are TGTGCCAGCGGGGACAGGGAGTTTGATACGCAGTATTTT. Its protein product is CASGDREFDTQYF.

This clone was detected a few times. The rearrangement uses TRBV6-5 and TRBJ2-7; D unresolved. The germline gives CDR1 MNHEY, CDR2 SVGAGI. The length of the CDR3 is 14 residues. Trimming pared 0 bases from V and 6 bases from J, leaving 12 bases between. CDR3 coding DNA: TGTGCCAGCAGTTACTCGAGTAGTCTCTCCGAGCAGTACTTC. Residues: CASSYSSSLSEQYF.

This rearrangement joins TRBV7-6 to TRBJ2-2; a weak D match, TRBD2 (5 bases). Germline values: CDR1 SGHVS, CDR2 FNYEAQ. V lost 1 base and J lost 0, with 6 bases in between. The CDR3 totals 15 residues. The DNA of the CDR3 is TGTGCCAGCAGCTTAGGGACTTCGAACACCGGGGAGCTGTTTTTT. It encodes CASSLGTSNTGELFF.

In DNA, the CDR3 is TGTGCCAGCAGTGAATACGTGACTAGCGGGAGCTACGAGCAGTACTTC. It yields the protein CASSEYVTSGSYEQYF. This chain connects TRBV6-1 to TRBJ2-7; TRBD2 aligns across 12 bases. The CDR3 covers 16 residues. V was clipped by 2 bases and J by 3 bases; unmatched bases: 5. Germline assignment: CDR1 MNHNS and CDR2 SASEGT.

The chain combines TRBV7-6 with TRBJ2-1; 10 bases fit TRBD2. Trimming cost V 2 bases and J 7 bases; bases outside gene matches: 2. The CDR3 totals 14 residues. Germline loops: CDR1 SGHVS, CDR2 FNYEAQ. The CDR3 spells CASSLLAGVNEQFF. The CDR3 DNA sequence: TGTGCCAGCAGCTTACTAGCGGGAGTGAATGAGCAGTTCTTC.

This chain uses TRBV5-4 with TRBJ2-3, with 10 bases fitting TRBD2. Trimming at V came to 2 bases and at J to 5 bases, leaving 14 bases not matched to a gene. The CDR3 spans 18 residues. CDR1 is SGHNT and CDR2 is YYREEE in the germline V gene (reference sequence). CDR3 loop: CASSFYPTSGGGRDTQYF. The DNA of the CDR3 is TGTGCCAGCAGCTTTTACCCAACCAGCGGGGGGGGAAGAGATACGCAGTATTTT.

V usage is TRBV7-9 and J usage is TRBJ1-2, with 7 bases lining up with TRBD1. Trimming at V came to 6 bases and at J to 5 bases, leaving 9 bases not matched to a gene. The CDR3 loop spans 14 amino acids. Germline CDR1 reads SEHNR; CDR2 reads FQNEAQ (reference sequence). CDR3 residues: CASRGGSKDYGYTF. CDR3 sequence (DNA): TGTGCCAGCAGAGGGGGCTCCAAGGATTATGGCTACACCTTC.

Concerning this clone: One end of the junction does not line up with germline, which may come from a read error. The chain recombines TRBV4-1 with TRBJ1-1; a weak D match, TRBD1 (5 bases). The germline gives CDR1 MGHRA, CDR2 YSYEKL. The CDR3 is 12 residues long. The CDR3 bases are TGCGCCAGCAGCCCCCGCGGGGGTGAAGGGAGATTT. Encoded protein: CASSPRGGEGRF.

This chain joins TRBV13 and TRBJ2-4; TRBD1 aligns across 8 bases. Trimming removed 5 bases from V and 3 bases from J; junction bases left unmatched: 6. CDR1 PRHDT and CDR2 FYEKMQ come from the germline V gene (reference sequence). This CDR3 has 15 amino acids. Here the CDR3 reads CASSRTGLVKNIQYF. The CDR3 DNA reads as TGTGCCAGCAGCAGGACAGGGCTGGTCAAAAACATTCAGTACTTC.

The V and J genes are TRBV7-2 and TRBJ2-7; 7 bases are shared with TRBD1. This CDR3 is 14 amino acids long. The ends lost 4 bases at V and 2 bases at J; junction bases unmatched: 5. Looked up from germline, CDR1 is SGHTA and CDR2 is FQGNSA. The CDR3 DNA reads as TGTGCCAGCAGCTCTCGGGACAGAGCCTACGAGCAGTACTTC. Amino acids: CASSSRDRAYEQYF.

CDR3 residues: CASREIGETQYF. In DNA, the CDR3 is TGTGCCAGCAGGGAGATAGGAGAGACCCAGTACTTC. V and J are TRBV5-4 and TRBJ2-5; no reliable D call. CDR3 length: 12 residues. The V gene lost 5 bases and the J gene lost 4 bases, with 9 bases spanning the gap. CDR1 is SGHNT, CDR2 YYREEE, per germline (reference sequence).

The J gene is TRBJ1-1, the V gene TRBV28; D not resolved. CDR3 length: 14 residues. In germline, CDR1 is MDHEN, CDR2 SYDVKM. Trimming left V 2 bases short and J 1 base short, with 8 bases between. CDR3 sequence reads: CASSLGHSNTEAFF. CDR3 in DNA: TGTGCCAGCAGTTTAGGCCATTCGAACACTGAAGCTTTCTTT.

The chain has TRBV10-3 and TRBJ2-7, with a weak D call TRBD1 (5 bases). Germline V CDR1 and CDR2: ENHRY, SYGVKD. The germline V and J ends were trimmed by 11 bases and 3 bases, with 23 bases remaining between them. The CDR3 has 15 residues. The CDR3 loop is CAANGHSQGIYEQYF. The CDR3 nucleotides read TGTGCCGCTAACGGTCATAGTCAGGGAATCTACGAGCAGTACTTC.

The gene calls are TRBV2 and TRBJ2-1; D remains ambiguous. CDR1 and CDR2 (germline): SNHLY, FYNNEI. This CDR3 is 8 amino acids long. V lost 11 bases and J 12 bases, leaving 8 bases between the germline ends. The CDR3 coding sequence is TGTGCCGGGCCTGTGCAGTTCTTC. This sequence encodes CAGPVQFF. Full variable domain (outside the CDR3, taken from reference TRBV2 and TRBJ2-1): EPEVTQTPSHQVTQMGQEVILRCVPISNHLYFYWYRQILGQKVEFLVSFYNNEISEKSEIFDDQFSVERPDGSNFTLKIRSTKLEDSAMYFCAGPVQFFGPGTRLTVL.

The V and J genes are TRBV5-1 and TRBJ1-1, with 7 bases fitting TRBD1. The CDR3 runs to 15 residues. CDR1 and CDR2 (germline): SGHRS, YFSETQ. The J segment lost 1 base and the V segment lost 2 bases, leaving 5 bases of the junction unmatched. CDR3 nucleotide sequence: TGCGCCAGCAGCTTATCGGGACAGCGGAACACTGAAGCTTTCTTT. As protein: CASSLSGQRNTEAFF.

The gene calls are TRBV27 and TRBJ1-2; D is possibly TRBD1 (5 bases). V lost 6 bases to trimming and J lost 4 bases, with 15 bases between them. Germline loops: CDR1 MNHEY, CDR2 SMNVEV (reference sequence). The CDR3 is made up of 14 amino acids. CDR3 protein: CASSERGGAYGYTF. Written as DNA, the CDR3 is TGTGCCAGCAGCGAGCGGGGGGGAGCCTATGGCTACACCTTC.

The rearrangement uses TRBV11-2 and TRBJ1-1; 10 nucleotides line up with TRBD1. Germline assignment: CDR1 SGHAT and CDR2 FQNNGV. After removal of 2 bases from V and 1 base from J, the junction contained 10 bases not matched to a gene. The CDR3 consists of 18 residues. Written as DNA, the CDR3 is TGTGCCAGCAGCTTAAACGGGGACAGGGGCATCGGGAACACTGAAGCTTTCTTT. As protein: CASSLNGDRGIGNTEAFF.

The V gene is TRBV9, the J gene TRBJ2-2; weak D call: TRBD1 (5 bases). From germline, CDR1 is SGDLS and CDR2 YYNGEE. This CDR3 comprises 15 residues. Trimming stripped 4 bases from V and 6 bases from J, with 16 bases between. The CDR3: CASSSSHRQSGELFF. Here the CDR3 DNA reads TGTGCCAGCAGCTCCTCACACCGACAGTCCGGGGAGCTGTTTTTT.